These 12 T cell receptor beta chains were all obtained from the same sample, sequenced in a study of T cells after posttransplantation cyclophosphamide. Profiling relied on immunoSEQ multiplex PCR, and the TCRdb table lists in-frame clones only, not all of them. The data hold about 21,000 clones, with roughly 85% observed a single time. Methotrexate plus calcineurin inhibitor accompanied controls' myeloablative marrow transplants; sampling was 1 year later. The sequencing here drew on PBMCs, taken 362 days after allogeneic stem cell transplant with calcineurin inhibitor and methotrexate. The source of these receptors is a female patient younger than 45 who received an allogeneic stem cell transplant from an unrelated donor, was CMV-positive, and had acute and chronic GVHD. Some T cells may be provided by the graft donor.

This chain links TRBV30 with TRBJ1-3; the match to TRBD1 covers 7 bases. The CDR3 covers 16 residues. CDR1 and CDR2 from the germline V gene are GTSNPN and SVGIG (reference sequence). The V segment lost 2 bases and the J segment 0 bases; nucleotides outside the gene matches: 7. DNA of the CDR3: TGTGCCTGGAGTACACGGACAGGCCGCTCTGGAAACACCATATATTTT. Encoded protein: CAWSTRTGRSGNTIYF.

This chain connects TRBV7-2 to TRBJ2-7, with 8 nucleotides matching TRBD2. Germline V gives CDR1 SGHTA, CDR2 FQGNSA. The CDR3 contains 16 residues. The trim removed 1 base at V and 3 bases at J, leaving 8 bases unmatched. The CDR3 bases are TGTGCCAGCAGCTTAGACCCGGGAGGGTACTTCTACGAGCAGTACTTC. This translates into CASSLDPGGYFYEQYF.

This chain joins TRBV27 and TRBJ2-1; perhaps TRBD2 as D (6 bases). CDR3 length: 14 amino acids. Deletions cut 4 bases from V and 10 bases from J, with 17 bases between. Germline CDR1 is MNHEY and CDR2 is SMNVEV (reference sequence). This CDR3 is CASSSLGGQGEQFF. CDR3 nucleotide sequence: TGTGCCAGCAGTTCCCTCGGAGGGCAGGGAGAGCAGTTCTTC.

The chain has TRBV18 and TRBJ1-1; D might be TRBD1 (5 bases). Germline CDR1 is KGHSH and CDR2 is LQKENI. This CDR3 spans 13 amino acids. The germline V and J ends were trimmed by 3 bases and 4 bases, with 9 bases remaining between them. CDR3 amino acids: CASSPQGATEAFF. As DNA, the CDR3 is TGTGCCAGCTCACCTCAGGGTGCCACTGAAGCTTTCTTT.

The chain employs TRBV29-1 and TRBJ2-7; weak D call: TRBD2 (5 bases). V gave up 5 bases and J gave up 3 bases, with 11 bases separating them. The CDR3 runs 12 residues. Germline V gives CDR1 SQVTM, CDR2 ANQGSEA. The CDR3 nucleotides are TGCAGCGTTCACGACGAGGGCTACGAGCAGTACTTC. Protein: CSVHDEGYEQYF.

This chain joins TRBV7-3 and TRBJ2-5, with D possibly matching TRBD1 (5 bases). The V gene lost 3 bases and the J gene lost 1 base, with 9 bases spanning the gap. The CDR3 is made up of 14 amino acids. Germline-derived CDR1 and CDR2 are SGHTA and FQGTGA. The CDR3 sequence is CASSLSGLQETQYF. The CDR3 bases are TGTGCCAGCAGCTTGTCAGGGCTCCAAGAGACCCAGTACTTC. Full variable domain (missing parts from reference TRBV7-3 and TRBJ2-5): GAGVSQTPSNKVTEKGKYVELRCDPISGHTALYWYRQSLGQGPEFLIYFQGTGAADDSGLPNDRFFAVRPEGSVSTLKIQRTERGDSAVYLCASSLSGLQETQYFGPGTRLLVL.

This clone was picked up one time. V usage is TRBV5-1 and J usage is TRBJ2-3; 9 bases map to TRBD2. CDR1 and CDR2 from the germline V gene are SGHRS and YFSETQ. CDR3 size: 16 residues. V dropped 1 base and J dropped 4; count of bases not matched to a gene: 7. Written as DNA, the CDR3 is TGCGCCAGCAGCTTGTTCAGCGGGGGGTTTTCAGATACGCAGTATTTT. Encoded protein: CASSLFSGGFSDTQYF.

The genes are TRBV28 and TRBJ1-5; D unresolved. V was shortened by 3 bases and J by 6 bases, with 9 bases between the two germline ends. The CDR3 totals 13 residues. In germline, CDR1 is MDHEN, CDR2 SYDVKM. This chain's CDR3 is CASSLKRGQPQHF. As DNA, the CDR3 is TGTGCCAGCAGTTTGAAGAGAGGTCAGCCCCAGCATTTT. The variable domain in full, with the rest retrieved from reference TRBV28 and TRBJ1-5, is DVKVTQSSRYLVKRTGEKVFLECVQDMDHENMFWYRQDPGLGLRLIYFSYDVKMKEKGDIPEGYSVSREKKERFSLILESASTNQTSMYLCASSLKRGQPQHFGDGTRLSIL.

The chain couples TRBV19 to TRBJ2-2, with TRBD1 as a possible D gene (6 bases). In germline, CDR1 is LNHDA, CDR2 SQIVND (reference sequence). V was clipped by 7 bases and J by 3 bases, with 12 bases between them. CDR3 length equals 14 residues. The CDR3 is CASITGQHTGELFF. CDR3 sequence (DNA): TGTGCCAGTATTACCGGACAGCACACCGGGGAGCTGTTTTTT.

The chain has TRBV11-2 and TRBJ2-7; tentatively, D is TRBD2 (6 bases). CDR3 length: 14 residues. Germline assignment: CDR1 SGHAT and CDR2 FQNNGV. V lost 5 bases and J lost 4, with 15 bases in between. The CDR3 region is CASSLTFGGYEQYF. CDR3 nucleotide sequence: TGTGCCAGCAGCCTAACTTTCGGGGGATACGAGCAGTACTTC.

V gene TRBV6-5 combines with J gene TRBJ2-7; D is unclear. CDR1 and CDR2 from the germline V gene are MNHEY and SVGAGI. Trimming took off 6 bases at V and 4 bases at J, with 10 bases between the two ends. The CDR3 length is 12 residues. CDR3 coding DNA: TGTGCCAGCAGCCAAATGTTTTACGAGCAGTACTTC. It translates to CASSQMFYEQYF.

This chain joins TRBV25-1 and TRBJ1-6; D may be TRBD1 (6 bases). Germline V gene lookup returns CDR1 MGHDK and CDR2 SYGVNS. CDR3 length: 14 residues. Trimming took 1 base from V and 11 from J, leaving 12 bases between them. This chain's CDR3 is CASSESQGSAPLHF. The CDR3 nucleotides read TGTGCCAGCAGTGAATCACAGGGATCGGCACCCCTCCACTTT.